This entry lists 23 T cell receptor beta chains sequenced from one sample in a study of blood T cell repertoires in COVID-19. Repertoires were generated with immunoSEQ multiplex PCR, while TCRdb's copy carries only in-frame clones and drops some. The profile shows fewer than 600,000 clones, roughly nine tenths of them singletons. The specimen was peripheral blood. These receptors were collected from a man aged 18 to 29 with COVID-19, enrolled during active disease.

This chain connects TRBV18 to TRBJ1-3, with 8 bases lining up with TRBD1. With V trimmed by 0 bases and J by 2 bases, 6 bases remained unmatched. Germline-derived CDR1 and CDR2 are KGHSH and LQKENI. The CDR3 contains 17 residues. Here the CDR3 reads CASSPPNRGTPGNTIYF. The CDR3, as DNA: TGTGCCAGCTCACCACCGAACAGGGGGACTCCTGGAAACACCATATATTTT.

The V call is TRBV19, the J call TRBJ2-7; TRBD2 aligns across 11 bases. With 2 bases clipped from V and 0 bases from J, the junction kept 0 bases outside the gene matches. The CDR3 is 15 residues long. The V gene's germline CDR1 is LNHDA and CDR2 SQIVND (reference sequence). This CDR3 is CASSILAGGSYEQYF. CDR3 sequence (DNA): TGTGCCAGTAGTATACTAGCGGGAGGCTCCTACGAGCAGTACTTC. The whole variable domain, filled in from reference TRBV19 and TRBJ2-7, reads DGGITQSPKYLFRKEGQNVTLSCEQNLNHDAMYWYRQDPGQGLRLIYYSQIVNDFQKGDIAEGYSVSREKKESFPLTVTSAQKNPTAFYLCASSILAGGSYEQYFGPGTRLTVT.

The chain is built from TRBV5-1 and TRBJ2-3, with 13 bases that match TRBD2. Germline V gives CDR1 SGHRS, CDR2 YFSETQ. V was pared by 0 bases and J by 9 bases, with 13 bases of the junction left unmatched. CDR3 length: 18 amino acids. CDR3 coding DNA: TGCGCCAGCAGCTTGGAAGCCCCAACTAGCGGGGGGGCCAGAACGCAGTATTTT. Protein product: CASSLEAPTSGGARTQYF.

The chain has TRBV4-1 and TRBJ1-2, with D perhaps matching TRBD1 (6 bases). The CDR3 is made up of 13 amino acids. Deletions cut 0 bases from V and 10 bases from J, with 12 bases between. Looked up from germline, CDR1 is MGHRA and CDR2 is YSYEKL. The CDR3 is CASSQDSGDAYTF. In nucleotides, the CDR3 is TGCGCCAGCAGCCAAGATTCAGGGGACGCCTACACCTTC.

This chain uses TRBV9 with TRBJ2-2; 8 bases map to TRBD2. After removal of 5 bases from V and 0 bases from J, the junction contained 6 bases not matched to a gene. Germline CDR1 is SGDLS and CDR2 is YYNGEE. The CDR3 is 16 residues long. CDR3 bases: TGTGCCAGCAGGGGGCTAGCGGGCGCGAACACCGGGGAGCTGTTTTTT. Translation: CASRGLAGANTGELFF.

V and J are TRBV5-8 and TRBJ1-2, with D perhaps TRBD1 (5 bases). Germline lookup yields CDR1 SGHTS and CDR2 YDEGEE. Trimming stripped 2 bases from V and 4 bases from J, with 12 bases between. This CDR3 has 14 amino acids. This chain's CDR3 is CASSLDGGTYGYTF. CDR3 in DNA: TGTGCCAGCAGCTTAGACGGGGGGACCTATGGCTACACCTTC. Full variable domain (outside the CDR3, taken from reference TRBV5-8 and TRBJ1-2): EAGVTQSPTHLIKTRGQQATLRCSPISGHTSVYWYQQALGLGLQFLLWYDEGEERNRGNFPPRFSGRQFPNYSSELNVNALELEDSALYLCASSLDGGTYGYTFGSGTRLTVV.

The V call is TRBV13, the J call TRBJ2-7, with D perhaps matching TRBD2 (7 bases). The V and J ends lost 2 bases and 2 bases respectively, with 10 bases between them. Germline assignment: CDR1 PRHDT and CDR2 FYEKMQ (reference sequence). This CDR3 is built from 14 residues. This CDR3 reads CASSLRGGPYEQYF. For the CDR3, the DNA is TGTGCCAGCAGCTTAAGGGGGGGGCCCTACGAGCAGTACTTC.

The chain couples TRBV5-4 to TRBJ2-2; no clear D gene. The CDR3 runs to 14 residues. Deletions cut 0 bases from V and 2 bases from J, with 5 bases between. The germline gives CDR1 SGHNT, CDR2 YYREEE (reference sequence). The CDR3 spells CASSLAGNTGELFF. The CDR3 DNA sequence: TGTGCCAGCAGCTTGGCAGGAAACACCGGGGAGCTGTTTTTT.

The gene calls are TRBV7-2 and TRBJ1-5; 7 nucleotides line up with TRBD1. CDR3 length: 16 residues. CDR1 is SGHTA and CDR2 is FQGNSA in the germline V gene. V lost 3 bases, J lost 0 bases, and 5 bases stayed unmatched. The CDR3 protein is CASSFTTGISNQPQHF. The CDR3 nucleotides read TGTGCCAGCAGCTTCACGACAGGGATTAGCAATCAGCCCCAGCATTTT. The whole variable domain, remainder taken from reference TRBV7-2 and TRBJ1-5, is GAGVSQSPSNKVTEKGKDVELRCDPISGHTALYWYRQSLGQGLEFLIYFQGNSAPDKSGLPSDRFSAERTGGSVSTLTIQRTQQEDSAVYLCASSFTTGISNQPQHFGDGTRLSIL.

J is TRBJ1-4 and V is TRBV4-1; D is undetermined. This CDR3 is built from 14 residues. Trimming shortened V by 4 bases and J by 0 bases, and 6 bases separated the two germline ends. Per germline, CDR1 MGHRA and CDR2 YSYEKL. CDR3 nucleotide sequence: TGCGCCAGCAGCCTATATACAACTAATGAAAAACTGTTTTTT. This encodes CASSLYTTNEKLFF.

To note about this clone: Possible read error: a much larger clone is one base away. The chain links TRBV11-3 to TRBJ2-2, with D maybe TRBD1 (6 bases). CDR1 and CDR2 from the germline V gene are SGHNT and YENEEA. This CDR3 contains 13 residues. The CDR3 loop reads CVSSFEGGGELFF. DNA of the CDR3: TGTGTCAGCAGCTTTGAAGGGGGCGGGGAGCTGTTTTTT.

This chain links TRBV4-2 with TRBJ2-5; D gene unclear. Germline-derived CDR1 and CDR2 are LGHNA and YNFKEQ. With 0 bases removed from V and 7 bases from J, the gap between germline ends came to 15 bases. This CDR3 has 15 amino acids. CDR3 sequence: CASSQDMTGRPTQYF. The CDR3 DNA reads as TGTGCCAGCAGCCAAGATATGACTGGTCGTCCGACCCAGTACTTC.

The chain uses TRBV19 and TRBJ1-4, with a possible D match to TRBD1 (5 bases). The length of the CDR3 is 15 residues. Germline assignment: CDR1 LNHDA and CDR2 SQIVND (reference sequence). V dropped 1 base and J dropped 4 bases, with 10 bases sitting between them. The CDR3 DNA reads as TGTGCCAGTAGTATAGGTGGACATAGTAATGAAAAACTGTTTTTT. Its translation: CASSIGGHSNEKLFF.

V gene TRBV5-6 combines with J gene TRBJ2-7; tentatively, D is TRBD2 (6 bases). The V end lost 5 bases, the J end lost 2 bases, and 17 bases lay between the germline ends. From germline, CDR1 is SGHDT and CDR2 YYEEEE. The CDR3 is 15 amino acids. The CDR3 reads CASSRTGSLAYEQYF. The CDR3 region has the DNA TGTGCCAGCAGTAGGACCGGGAGCCTCGCCTACGAGCAGTACTTC.

This clone has only one observation. Other nucleotide sequences from this sample produce the same CDR3. The rearrangement links TRBV24-1 to TRBJ2-3, with D perhaps TRBD2 (5 bases). With 6 bases removed from V and 3 bases from J, the gap between germline ends came to 9 bases. This CDR3 is built from 13 residues. Looked up from germline, CDR1 is KGHDR and CDR2 is SFDVKD. CDR3 region: CATSRRDTDTQYF. The CDR3 DNA is TGTGCCACCAGTCGACGGGATACAGATACGCAGTATTTT.

V usage is TRBV7-2 and J usage is TRBJ1-2, with a tentative D call TRBD1 (5 bases). In germline, CDR1 is SGHTA, CDR2 FQGNSA. The CDR3 spans 13 residues. V shed 6 bases and J shed 6 bases, with 14 bases lying between them. As DNA, the CDR3 is TGTGCCAGCAGTTTCAGGAGGGGCCATGGCTACACCTTC. Translating it yields CASSFRRGHGYTF.

In regard to this clone: Different DNA sequences within this sample yield the same CDR3. The V call is TRBV19, the J call TRBJ2-7; 7 bases agree with TRBD1. Germline V gene data show CDR1 as LNHDA and CDR2 as SQIVND (reference sequence). The trim removed 1 base at V and 1 base at J, leaving 1 base unmatched. The CDR3 has 14 residues. For the CDR3, the DNA is TGTGCCAGTAGTATAGCACAGGGGTCCTACGAGCAGTACTTC. Translated, it gives CASSIAQGSYEQYF.

The chain links TRBV7-9 to TRBJ1-1, with no clear D. Trimming removed 0 bases at V and 7 bases at J, with 6 bases between. CDR1 is SEHNR and CDR2 is FQNEAQ in the germline V gene (reference sequence). The CDR3 sequence is 12 residues long. CDR3 amino acids: CASSLAPGEAFF. For the CDR3, the DNA is TGTGCCAGCAGCTTAGCGCCAGGTGAAGCTTTCTTT.

This sequence joins TRBV6-1 and TRBJ1-3, with 9 bases identical to TRBD1. The CDR3 has 18 amino acids. Germline-derived CDR1 and CDR2 are MNHNS and SASEGT. V gave up 0 bases and J gave up 0 bases; unmatched junction bases: 6. CDR3 amino acids: CASSEAQGDRASGNTIYF. The CDR3, as DNA: TGTGCCAGCAGTGAAGCGCAGGGGGACAGGGCCTCTGGAAACACCATATATTTT.

This rearrangement joins TRBV30 to TRBJ1-3; no clear D gene. V shed 4 bases and J shed 4 bases, with 8 bases lying between them. Germline V gene sequence: CDR1 GTSNPN, CDR2 SVGIG (reference sequence). This CDR3 has 12 amino acids. This chain's CDR3 is CAWTPVGNTIYF. The CDR3 bases are TGTGCCTGGACACCAGTCGGAAACACCATATATTTT.

This chain joins TRBV20-1 and TRBJ2-7, with a tentative D call TRBD2 (5 bases). CDR3 length: 14 amino acids. Trimming took 3 bases from V and 2 from J, leaving 14 bases between them. CDR1 is DFQATT and CDR2 is SNEGSKA in the germline V gene (reference sequence). The CDR3: CSASRGLRAYEQYF. The CDR3 DNA reads as TGCAGTGCTAGTAGAGGACTCCGTGCCTACGAGCAGTACTTC.

The chain employs TRBV27 and TRBJ2-5; TRBD1 is a possible D gene (6 bases). This CDR3 spans 15 amino acids. CDR1 is MNHEY and CDR2 is SMNVEV in the germline V gene (reference sequence). V lost 3 bases, J lost 6 bases, and 17 bases lay in between. Here the CDR3 reads CASSLTPTGRKTQYF. In DNA, the CDR3 is TGTGCCAGCAGTTTGACCCCGACAGGCCGAAAGACCCAGTACTTC.

This clone was recorded only once. V and J are TRBV24-1 and TRBJ2-7; a weak D match, TRBD2 (5 bases). Trimming cost V 6 bases and J 6 bases, with 8 bases left between them. Germline V gives CDR1 KGHDR, CDR2 SFDVKD. CDR3 length: 11 amino acids. The DNA for the CDR3 is TGTGCCACCAGTTCGGGGTCCGAGCAGTACTTC. Encoded protein: CATSSGSEQYF.